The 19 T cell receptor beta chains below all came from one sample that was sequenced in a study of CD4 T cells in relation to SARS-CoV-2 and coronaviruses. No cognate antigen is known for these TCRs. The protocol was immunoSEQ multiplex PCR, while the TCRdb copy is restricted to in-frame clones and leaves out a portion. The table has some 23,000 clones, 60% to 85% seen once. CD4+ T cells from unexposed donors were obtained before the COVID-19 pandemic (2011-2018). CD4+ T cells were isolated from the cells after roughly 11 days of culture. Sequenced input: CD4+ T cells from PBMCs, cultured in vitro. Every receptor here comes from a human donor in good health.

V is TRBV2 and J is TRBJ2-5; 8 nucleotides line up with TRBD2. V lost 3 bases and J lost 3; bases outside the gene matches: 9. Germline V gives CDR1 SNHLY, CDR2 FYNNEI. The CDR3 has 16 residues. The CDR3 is CASSESSGMGEETQYF. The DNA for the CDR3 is TGTGCCAGCAGTGAGAGTAGCGGGATGGGAGAAGAGACCCAGTACTTC.

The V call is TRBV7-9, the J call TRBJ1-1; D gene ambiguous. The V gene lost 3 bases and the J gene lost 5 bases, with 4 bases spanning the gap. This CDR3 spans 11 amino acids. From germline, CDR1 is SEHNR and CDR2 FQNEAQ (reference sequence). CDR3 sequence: CASSFQTEAFF. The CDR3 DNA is TGTGCCAGCAGCTTCCAGACTGAAGCTTTCTTT.

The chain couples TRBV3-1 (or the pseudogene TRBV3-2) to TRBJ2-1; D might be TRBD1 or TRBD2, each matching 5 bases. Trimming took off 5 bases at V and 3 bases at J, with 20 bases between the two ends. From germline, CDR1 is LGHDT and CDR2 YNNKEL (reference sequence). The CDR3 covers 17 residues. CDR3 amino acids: CASSGRSDSGNYNEQFF. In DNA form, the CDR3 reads TGTGCCAGCAGCGGAAGATCAGACAGCGGAAACTACAATGAGCAGTTCTTC.

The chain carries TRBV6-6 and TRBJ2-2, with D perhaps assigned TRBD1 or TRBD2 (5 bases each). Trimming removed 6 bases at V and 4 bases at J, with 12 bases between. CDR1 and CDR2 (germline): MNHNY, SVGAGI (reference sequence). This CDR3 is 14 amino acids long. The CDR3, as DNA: TGTGCCAGCAGAACAACTAGGGGCACCGGGGAGCTGTTTTTT. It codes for CASRTTRGTGELFF.

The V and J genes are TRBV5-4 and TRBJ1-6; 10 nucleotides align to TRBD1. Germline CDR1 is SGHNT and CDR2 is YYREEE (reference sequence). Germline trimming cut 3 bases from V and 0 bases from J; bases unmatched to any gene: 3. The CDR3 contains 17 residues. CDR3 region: CASSSRTGGSYNSPLHF. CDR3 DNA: TGTGCCAGCAGCTCACGGACAGGGGGCTCCTATAATTCACCCCTCCACTTT. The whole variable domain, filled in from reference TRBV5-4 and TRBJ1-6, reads ETGVTQSPTHLIKTRGQQVTLRCSSQSGHNTVSWYQQALGQGPQFIFQYYREEENGRGNFPPRFSGLQFPNYSSELNVNALELDDSALYLCASSSRTGGSYNSPLHFGNGTRLTVT.

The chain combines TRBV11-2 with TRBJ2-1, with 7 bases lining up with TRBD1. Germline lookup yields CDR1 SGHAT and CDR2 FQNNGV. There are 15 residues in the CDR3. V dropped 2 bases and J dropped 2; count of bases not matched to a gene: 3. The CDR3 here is CASSLLTGPYNEQFF. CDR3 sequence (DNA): TGTGCCAGCAGCTTACTGACAGGGCCCTACAATGAGCAGTTCTTC.

CDR3 DNA sequence: TGCAGCGTACGGAGTCAAGAGACCCAGTACTTC. Protein product: CSVRSQETQYF. The chain has TRBV29-1 and TRBJ2-5; D is unresolved. This CDR3 contains 11 residues. Germline loops: CDR1 SQVTM, CDR2 ANQGSEA. Trimming cost V 6 bases and J 2 bases, with 7 bases left between them.

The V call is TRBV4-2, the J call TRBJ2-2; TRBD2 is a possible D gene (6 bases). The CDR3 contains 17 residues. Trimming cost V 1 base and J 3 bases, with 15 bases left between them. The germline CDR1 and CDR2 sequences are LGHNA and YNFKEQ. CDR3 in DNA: TGTGCCAGCAGCCAAGTCGATCAGCGGGCAGACACCGGGGAGCTGTTTTTT. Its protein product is CASSQVDQRADTGELFF.

The chain's CDR3 is CASSSLAGGETQYF. The DNA for the CDR3 is TGTGCCAGCAGCTCACTAGCGGGAGGGGAGACCCAGTACTTC. The chain is built from TRBV7-9 and TRBJ2-5; 13 positions match TRBD2. Germline V lookup: CDR1 SEHNR, CDR2 FQNEAQ (reference sequence). V shed 4 bases and J 5 bases; nucleotides not matched to a gene: 1. The CDR3 is 14 amino acids. The complete variable domain, with remaining parts taken from reference TRBV7-9 and TRBJ2-5, reads DTGVSQNPRHKITKRGQNVTFRCDPISEHNRLYWYRQTLGQGPEFLTYFQNEAQLEKSRLLSDRFSAERPKGSFSTLEIQRTEQGDSAMYLCASSSLAGGETQYFGPGTRLLVL.

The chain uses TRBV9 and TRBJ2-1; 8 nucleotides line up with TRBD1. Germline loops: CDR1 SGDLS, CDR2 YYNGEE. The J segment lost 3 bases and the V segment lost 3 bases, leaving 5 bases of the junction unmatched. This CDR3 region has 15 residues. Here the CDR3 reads CASSGRTGNYNEQFF. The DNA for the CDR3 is TGTGCCAGCAGCGGGCGGACAGGGAACTACAATGAGCAGTTCTTC.

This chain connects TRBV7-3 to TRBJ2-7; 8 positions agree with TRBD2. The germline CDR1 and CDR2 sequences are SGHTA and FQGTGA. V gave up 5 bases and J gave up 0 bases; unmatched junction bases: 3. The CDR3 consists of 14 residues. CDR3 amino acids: CASSRTSNSYEQYF. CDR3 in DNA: TGTGCCAGCAGCCGGACTAGCAACTCCTACGAGCAGTACTTC. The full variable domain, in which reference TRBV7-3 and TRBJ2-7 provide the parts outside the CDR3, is GAGVSQTPSNKVTEKGKYVELRCDPISGHTALYWYRQSLGQGPEFLIYFQGTGAADDSGLPNDRFFAVRPEGSVSTLKIQRTERGDSAVYLCASSRTSNSYEQYFGPGTRLTVT.

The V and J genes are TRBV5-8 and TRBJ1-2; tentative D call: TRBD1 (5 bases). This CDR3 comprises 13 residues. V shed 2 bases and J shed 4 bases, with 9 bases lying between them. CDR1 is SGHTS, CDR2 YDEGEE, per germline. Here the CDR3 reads CASSFGGSYGYTF. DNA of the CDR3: TGTGCCAGCAGCTTTGGGGGGTCCTATGGCTACACCTTC.

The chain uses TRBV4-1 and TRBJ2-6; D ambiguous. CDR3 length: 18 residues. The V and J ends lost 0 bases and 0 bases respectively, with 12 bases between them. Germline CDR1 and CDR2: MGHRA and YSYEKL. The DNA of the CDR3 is TGCGCCAGCAGCCAAGAAAACAAGGGCCTCTCTGGGGCCAACGTCCTGACTTTC. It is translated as CASSQENKGLSGANVLTF.

CDR3 bases: TGTGCCAGTAGTGCGACAGGGGACTCTGGAAACACCATATATTTT. Translation gives CASSATGDSGNTIYF. The chain joins TRBV19 to TRBJ1-3, with TRBD1 matching over 8 bases. This CDR3 comprises 15 residues. Germline lookup yields CDR1 LNHDA and CDR2 SQIVND (reference sequence). With 5 bases clipped from V and 0 bases from J, the junction kept 3 bases outside the gene matches. Based on the CDR3 plus reference TRBV19 and TRBJ1-3, the full variable domain is DGGITQSPKYLFRKEGQNVTLSCEQNLNHDAMYWYRQDPGQGLRLIYYSQIVNDFQKGDIAEGYSVSREKKESFPLTVTSAQKNPTAFYLCASSATGDSGNTIYFGEGSWLTVV.

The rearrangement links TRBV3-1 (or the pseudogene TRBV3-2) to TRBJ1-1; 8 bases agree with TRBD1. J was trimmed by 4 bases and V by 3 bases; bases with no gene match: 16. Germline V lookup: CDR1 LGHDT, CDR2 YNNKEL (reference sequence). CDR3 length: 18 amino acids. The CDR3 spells CASSHPRVPGGRTTEAFF. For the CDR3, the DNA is TGTGCCAGCAGCCACCCGAGGGTTCCAGGGGGCAGGACCACTGAAGCTTTCTTT.

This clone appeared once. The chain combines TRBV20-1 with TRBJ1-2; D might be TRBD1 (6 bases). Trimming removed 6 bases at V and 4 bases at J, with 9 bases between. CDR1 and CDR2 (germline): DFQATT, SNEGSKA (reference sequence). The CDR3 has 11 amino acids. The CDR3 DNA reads TGCAGTGCAAGACAGGCCTATGGCTACACCTTC. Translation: CSARQAYGYTF.

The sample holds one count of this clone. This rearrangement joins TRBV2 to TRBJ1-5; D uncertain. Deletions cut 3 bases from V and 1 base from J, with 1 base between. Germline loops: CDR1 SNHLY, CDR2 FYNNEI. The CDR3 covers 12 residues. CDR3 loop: CASSDSNQPQHF. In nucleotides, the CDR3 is TGTGCCAGCAGTGACAGCAATCAGCCCCAGCATTTT.

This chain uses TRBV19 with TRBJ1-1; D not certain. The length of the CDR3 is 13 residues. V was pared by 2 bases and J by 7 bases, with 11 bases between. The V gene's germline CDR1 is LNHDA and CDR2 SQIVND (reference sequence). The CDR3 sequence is CASSILNGREAFF. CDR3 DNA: TGTGCCAGTAGTATATTGAACGGCCGTGAAGCTTTCTTT.

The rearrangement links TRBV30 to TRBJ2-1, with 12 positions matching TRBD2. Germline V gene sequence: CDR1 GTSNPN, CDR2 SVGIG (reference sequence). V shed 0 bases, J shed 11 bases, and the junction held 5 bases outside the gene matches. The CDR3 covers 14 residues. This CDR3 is CAWSVGGLAGKQFF. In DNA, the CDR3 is TGTGCCTGGAGTGTAGGCGGACTAGCGGGGAAGCAGTTCTTC.